The 10 T cell receptor beta chains given below trace back to one sample, sequenced in a study of blood T cell repertoires in COVID-19. TCRdb keeps only in-frame clones here, not all; method: immunoSEQ multiplex PCR. The table lists some 150,000 clones, 80% to 90% of them singletons. Sample: peripheral blood. These TCRs come from a middle-aged woman with acute or convalescent COVID-19.

This clone was observed a single time. The genes are TRBV5-4 and TRBJ2-5, with 7 bases matching TRBD2. Losses at the gene ends were 5 bases for V and 4 bases for J; bases not matched to a gene: 8. The CDR3 has 14 residues. The V gene's germline CDR1 is SGHNT and CDR2 YYREEE (reference sequence). CDR3: CASSSKTSLETQYF. DNA for the CDR3: TGTGCCAGCAGTTCAAAGACTAGCTTAGAGACCCAGTACTTC. The full variable domain, in which reference TRBV5-4 and TRBJ2-5 provide the parts outside the CDR3, is ETGVTQSPTHLIKTRGQQVTLRCSSQSGHNTVSWYQQALGQGPQFIFQYYREEENGRGNFPPRFSGLQFPNYSSELNVNALELDDSALYLCASSSKTSLETQYFGPGTRLLVL.

J is TRBJ1-5 and V is TRBV7-9; no definite D call. Per germline, CDR1 SEHNR and CDR2 FQNEAQ (reference sequence). V was cut by 5 bases and J by 3 bases, with 8 bases left in between. The CDR3 spans 13 residues. DNA for the CDR3: TGTGCCAGCAGCCAACAAATCAATCAGCCCCAGCATTTT. Encoded protein: CASSQQINQPQHF.

The rearrangement joins TRBV28 to TRBJ1-5; D is unclear. This CDR3 region has 12 residues. The germline V gene encodes CDR1 MDHEN and CDR2 SYDVKM. The V gene lost 6 bases and the J gene lost 0 bases, with 3 bases spanning the gap. CDR3 loop: CASSISNQPQHF. The CDR3 DNA reads as TGTGCCAGCAGCATTAGCAATCAGCCCCAGCATTTT.

The gene calls are TRBV6-4 and TRBJ1-1; D unclear. Trimming shortened V by 4 bases and J by 3 bases, and 9 bases separated the two germline ends. Germline V gene sequence: CDR1 MRHNA, CDR2 SNTAGT. This CDR3 comprises 13 residues. CDR3 in amino acids: CASSASLYTEAFF. In nucleotides, the CDR3 is TGTGCCAGCAGTGCCTCCCTGTACACTGAAGCTTTCTTT.

This sequence joins TRBV7-2 and TRBJ2-1; D not certain. Trimming left V 5 bases short and J 3 bases short, with 11 bases between. The CDR3 is made up of 14 amino acids. Germline CDR1 SGHTA, CDR2 FQGNSA. CDR3 residues: CASSPPPGYNEQFF. In DNA, the CDR3 is TGTGCCAGCAGCCCACCTCCGGGCTACAATGAGCAGTTCTTC.

V is TRBV27 and J is TRBJ2-7; 8 nucleotides agree with TRBD1. The germline V gene encodes CDR1 MNHEY and CDR2 SMNVEV (reference sequence). V lost 6 bases, J lost 2 bases, and 9 bases stayed unmatched. The CDR3 loop spans 15 amino acids. CDR3 amino acids: CASRSPGTGTYEQYF. DNA of the CDR3: TGTGCCAGCAGGTCTCCCGGGACAGGCACCTACGAGCAGTACTTC.

This chain links TRBV24-1 with TRBJ2-3; maybe TRBD2 (6 bases). From germline, CDR1 is KGHDR and CDR2 SFDVKD. This CDR3 comprises 19 residues. V lost 3 bases, J lost 3 bases, and 24 bases lay in between. CDR3 residues: CATSDPTARDVGGTDTQYF. The DNA for the CDR3 is TGTGCCACCAGTGATCCAACAGCCCGGGACGTAGGAGGGACAGATACGCAGTATTTT.

This clone was seen just once. The genes are TRBV15 and TRBJ1-5; 7 bases agree with TRBD1. V gave up 3 bases and J gave up 3 bases; unmatched junction bases: 2. Germline V CDR1 and CDR2: LNHNV, YYDKDF (reference sequence). The CDR3 is 14 residues long. As DNA, the CDR3 is TGTGCCACCAGCAGTACAGGGGTCAATCAGCCCCAGCATTTT. It codes for CATSSTGVNQPQHF.

The chain combines TRBV6-5 with TRBJ2-3; maybe TRBD1 (6 bases). Between the trimmed V and J ends, which lost 6 bases and 4 bases, there was a span of 17 bases. Germline V CDR1 and CDR2: MNHEY, SVGAGI. This CDR3 is 15 amino acids long. CDR3 amino acids: CASRGTTGIADTQYF. The CDR3 nucleotides are TGTGCCAGCAGAGGAACAACAGGGATAGCAGATACGCAGTATTTT.

The chain uses TRBV13 and TRBJ2-3; TRBD1 agrees at 9 bases. The CDR3 runs 17 residues. Germline V gene sequence: CDR1 PRHDT, CDR2 FYEKMQ (reference sequence). J was trimmed by 3 bases and V by 2 bases; bases with no gene match: 9. CDR3 in amino acids: CASSLRTGTGRTDTQYF. The CDR3 bases are TGTGCCAGCAGCTTACGGACCGGGACAGGGCGTACAGATACGCAGTATTTT.